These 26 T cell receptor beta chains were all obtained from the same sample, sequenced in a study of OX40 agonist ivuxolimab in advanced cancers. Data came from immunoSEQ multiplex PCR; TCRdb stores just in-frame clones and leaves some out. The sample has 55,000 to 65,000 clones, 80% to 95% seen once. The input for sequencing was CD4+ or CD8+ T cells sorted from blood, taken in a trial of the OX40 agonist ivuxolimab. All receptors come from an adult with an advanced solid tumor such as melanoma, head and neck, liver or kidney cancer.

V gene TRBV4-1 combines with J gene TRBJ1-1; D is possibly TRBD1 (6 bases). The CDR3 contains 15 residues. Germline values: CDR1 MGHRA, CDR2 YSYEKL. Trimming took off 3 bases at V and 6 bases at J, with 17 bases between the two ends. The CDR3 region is CASSHLGGYLSEAFF. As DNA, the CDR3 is TGCGCCAGCAGCCATTTGGGGGGCTATCTCTCTGAAGCTTTCTTT.

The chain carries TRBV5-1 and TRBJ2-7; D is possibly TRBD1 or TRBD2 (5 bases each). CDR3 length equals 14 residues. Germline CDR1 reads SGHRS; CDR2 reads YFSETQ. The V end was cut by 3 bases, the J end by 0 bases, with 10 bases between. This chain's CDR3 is CASSSRDGSYEQYV. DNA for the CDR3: TGCGCCAGCAGCTCCCGGGACGGCTCCTACGAGCAGTACGTC.

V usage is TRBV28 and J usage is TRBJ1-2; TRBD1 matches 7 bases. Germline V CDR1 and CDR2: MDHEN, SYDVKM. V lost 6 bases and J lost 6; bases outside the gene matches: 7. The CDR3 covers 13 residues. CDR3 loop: CASRVTGTHGYTF. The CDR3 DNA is TGTGCCAGCAGGGTGACAGGGACCCATGGCTACACCTTC.

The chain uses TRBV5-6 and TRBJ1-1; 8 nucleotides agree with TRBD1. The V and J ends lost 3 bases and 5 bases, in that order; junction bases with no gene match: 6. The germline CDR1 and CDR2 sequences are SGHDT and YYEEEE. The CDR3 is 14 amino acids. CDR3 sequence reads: CASSWTGIGTEAFF. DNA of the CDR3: TGTGCCAGCAGCTGGACAGGGATCGGGACTGAAGCTTTCTTT.

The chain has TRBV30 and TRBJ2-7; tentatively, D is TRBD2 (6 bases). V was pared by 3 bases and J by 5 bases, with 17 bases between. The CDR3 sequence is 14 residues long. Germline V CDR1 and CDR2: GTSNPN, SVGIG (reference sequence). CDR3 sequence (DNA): TGTGCCTGGAGGCAAAACGGGGGAGGCCACGAGCAGTACGTC. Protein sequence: CAWRQNGGGHEQYV.

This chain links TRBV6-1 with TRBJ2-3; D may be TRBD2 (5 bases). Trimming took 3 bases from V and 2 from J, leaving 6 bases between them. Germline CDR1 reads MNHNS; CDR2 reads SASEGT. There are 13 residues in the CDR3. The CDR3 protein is CASSEGVTDTQYF. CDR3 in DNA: TGTGCCAGCAGTGAGGGAGTCACAGATACGCAGTATTTT.

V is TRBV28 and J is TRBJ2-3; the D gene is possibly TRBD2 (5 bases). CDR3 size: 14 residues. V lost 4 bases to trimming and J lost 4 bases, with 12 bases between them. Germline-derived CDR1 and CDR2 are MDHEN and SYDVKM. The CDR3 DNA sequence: TGTGCCAGCAGTTCCCTTGGGGAGTCAGATACGCAGTATTTT. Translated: CASSSLGESDTQYF. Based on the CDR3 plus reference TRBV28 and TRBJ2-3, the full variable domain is DVKVTQSSRYLVKRTGEKVFLECVQDMDHENMFWYRQDPGLGLRLIYFSYDVKMKEKGDIPEGYSVSREKKERFSLILESASTNQTSMYLCASSSLGESDTQYFGPGTRLTVL.

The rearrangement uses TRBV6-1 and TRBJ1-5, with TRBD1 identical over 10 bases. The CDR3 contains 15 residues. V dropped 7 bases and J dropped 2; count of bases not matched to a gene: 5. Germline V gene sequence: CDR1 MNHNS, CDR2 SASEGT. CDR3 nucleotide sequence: TGTGCCAGCAAGGTCGACAGGGGGCGCAATCAGCCCCAGCATTTT. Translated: CASKVDRGRNQPQHF.

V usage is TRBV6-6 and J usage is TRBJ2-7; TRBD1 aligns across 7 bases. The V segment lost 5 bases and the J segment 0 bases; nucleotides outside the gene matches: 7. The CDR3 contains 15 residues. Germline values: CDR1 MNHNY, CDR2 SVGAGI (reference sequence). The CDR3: CASSHRGKSSYEQYV. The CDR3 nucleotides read TGTGCCAGCAGTCACAGGGGCAAAAGCTCCTACGAGCAGTACGTC.

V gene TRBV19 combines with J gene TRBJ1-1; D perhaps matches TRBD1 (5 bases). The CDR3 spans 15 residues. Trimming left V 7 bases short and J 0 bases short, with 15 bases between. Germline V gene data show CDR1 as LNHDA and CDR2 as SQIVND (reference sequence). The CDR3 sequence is CASTPGLTMNTEAFF. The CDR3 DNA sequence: TGTGCCAGTACCCCGGGACTCACCATGAACACTGAAGCTTTCTTT.

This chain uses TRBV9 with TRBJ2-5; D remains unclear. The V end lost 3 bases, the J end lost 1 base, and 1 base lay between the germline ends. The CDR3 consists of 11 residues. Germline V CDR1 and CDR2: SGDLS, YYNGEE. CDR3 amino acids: CASSAQETQYF. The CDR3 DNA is TGTGCCAGCAGCGCCCAAGAGACCCAGTACTTC. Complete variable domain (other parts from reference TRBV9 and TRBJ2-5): DSGVTQTPKHLITATGQRVTLRCSPRSGDLSVYWYQQSLDQGLQFLIQYYNGEERAKGNILERFSAQQFPDLHSELNLSSLELGDSALYFCASSAQETQYFGPGTRLLVL.

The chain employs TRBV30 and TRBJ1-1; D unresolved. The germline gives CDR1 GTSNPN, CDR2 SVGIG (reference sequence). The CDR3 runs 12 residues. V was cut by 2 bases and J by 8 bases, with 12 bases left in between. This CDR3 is CAWSSGWSEAFF. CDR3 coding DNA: TGTGCCTGGAGTTCGGGATGGAGCGAAGCTTTCTTT.

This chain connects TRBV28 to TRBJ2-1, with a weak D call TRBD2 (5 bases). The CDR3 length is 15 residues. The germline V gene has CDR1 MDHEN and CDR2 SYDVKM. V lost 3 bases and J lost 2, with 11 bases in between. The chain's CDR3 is CASSFLGLTYNEQFF. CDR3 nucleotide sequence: TGTGCCAGCAGTTTTCTTGGACTGACCTACAATGAGCAGTTCTTC.

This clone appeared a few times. The CDR3 coding sequence is TGTGCCAGCAGTGTCGACTTGAACACTGAAGCTTTCTTT. Encoded protein: CASSVDLNTEAFF. V is TRBV2 and J is TRBJ1-1; D is undetermined. V lost 4 bases and J lost 0, with 6 bases in between. The germline V gene encodes CDR1 SNHLY and CDR2 FYNNEI. The CDR3 length is 13 residues.

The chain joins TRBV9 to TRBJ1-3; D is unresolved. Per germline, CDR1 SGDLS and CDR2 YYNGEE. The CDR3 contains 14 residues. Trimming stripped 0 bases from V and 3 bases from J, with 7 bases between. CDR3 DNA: TGTGCCAGCAGCGTAGGGGGATATGGAAACACCATATATTTT. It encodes CASSVGGYGNTIYF.

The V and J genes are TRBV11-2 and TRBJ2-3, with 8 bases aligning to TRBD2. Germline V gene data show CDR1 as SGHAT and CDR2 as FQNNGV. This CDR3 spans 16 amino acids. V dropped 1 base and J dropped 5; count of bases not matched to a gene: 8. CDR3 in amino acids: CASSLGASGSLDTQYF. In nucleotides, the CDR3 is TGTGCCAGCAGCTTAGGGGCTAGCGGGTCACTAGATACGCAGTATTTT.

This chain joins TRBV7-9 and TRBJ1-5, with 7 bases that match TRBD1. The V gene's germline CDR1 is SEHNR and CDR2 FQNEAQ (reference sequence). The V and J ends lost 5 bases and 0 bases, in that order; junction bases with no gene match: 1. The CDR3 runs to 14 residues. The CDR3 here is CASSRDSSNQPQHF. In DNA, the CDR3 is TGTGCCAGCAGCCGGGACAGTAGCAATCAGCCCCAGCATTTT.

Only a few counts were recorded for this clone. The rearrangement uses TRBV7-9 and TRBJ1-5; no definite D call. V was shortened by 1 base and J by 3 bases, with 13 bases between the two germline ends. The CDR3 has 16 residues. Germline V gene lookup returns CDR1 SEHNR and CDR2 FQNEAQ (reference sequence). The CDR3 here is CASSLEGGPINQPQHF. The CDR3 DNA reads TGTGCCAGCAGCTTAGAGGGTGGACCGATCAATCAGCCCCAGCATTTT.

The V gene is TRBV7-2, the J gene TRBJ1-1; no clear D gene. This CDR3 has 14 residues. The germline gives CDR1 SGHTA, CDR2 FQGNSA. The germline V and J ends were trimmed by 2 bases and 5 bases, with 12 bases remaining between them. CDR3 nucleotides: TGTGCCAGCAGCTTACTTATTTCGGGTACTGAAGCTTTCTTT. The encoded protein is CASSLLISGTEAFF.

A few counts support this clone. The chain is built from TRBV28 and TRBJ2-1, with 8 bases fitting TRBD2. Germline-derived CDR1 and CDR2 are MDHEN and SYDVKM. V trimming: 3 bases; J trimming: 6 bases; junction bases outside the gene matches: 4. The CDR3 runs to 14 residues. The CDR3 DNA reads TGTGCCAGCAGTTTCGCGGGGGGTAGCAATGAGCAGTTCTTC. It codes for CASSFAGGSNEQFF.

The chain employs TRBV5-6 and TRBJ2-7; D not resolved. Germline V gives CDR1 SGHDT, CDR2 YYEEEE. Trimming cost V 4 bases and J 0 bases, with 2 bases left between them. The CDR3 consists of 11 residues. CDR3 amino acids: CASSTSYEQYF. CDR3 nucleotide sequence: TGTGCCAGCAGCACCTCCTACGAGCAGTACTTC.

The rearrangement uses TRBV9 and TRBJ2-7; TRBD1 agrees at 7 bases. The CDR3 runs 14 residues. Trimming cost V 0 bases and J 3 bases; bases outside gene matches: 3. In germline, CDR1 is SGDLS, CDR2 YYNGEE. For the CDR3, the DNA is TGTGCCAGCAGCGTAGGTGCAGGGGGCTACGAGCAGTACGTC. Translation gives CASSVGAGGYEQYV.

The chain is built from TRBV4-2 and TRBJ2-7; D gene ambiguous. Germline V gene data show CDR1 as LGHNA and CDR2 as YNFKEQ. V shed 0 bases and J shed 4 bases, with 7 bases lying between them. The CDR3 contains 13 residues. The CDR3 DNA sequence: TGTGCCAGCAGCCAAGATTACGGATACGAGCAGTACGTC. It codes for CASSQDYGYEQYV.

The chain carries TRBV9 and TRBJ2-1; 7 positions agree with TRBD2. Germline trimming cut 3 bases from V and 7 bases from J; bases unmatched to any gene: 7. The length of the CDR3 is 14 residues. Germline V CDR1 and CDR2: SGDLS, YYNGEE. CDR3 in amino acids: CASSDGLDGNEQFF. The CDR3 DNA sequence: TGTGCCAGCAGCGACGGACTAGATGGTAATGAGCAGTTCTTC.

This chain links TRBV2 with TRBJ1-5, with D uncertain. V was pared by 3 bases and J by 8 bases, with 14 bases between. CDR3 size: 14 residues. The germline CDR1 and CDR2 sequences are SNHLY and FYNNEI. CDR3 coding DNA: TGTGCCAGCAGTGAGAGGAACGGGCGGGAGCCCCAGCATTTT. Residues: CASSERNGREPQHF.

The CDR3 DNA is TGTGCCAGCAGTTATGGTCTAGCGGGAGTCGATGAGCAGTTCTTC. This encodes CASSYGLAGVDEQFF. V and J are TRBV6-5 and TRBJ2-1; 10 bases match TRBD2. In germline, CDR1 is MNHEY, CDR2 SVGAGI. The CDR3 covers 15 residues. The trim removed 3 bases at V and 8 bases at J, leaving 7 bases unmatched.